This T cell receptor (beta chain) was found in a study of low-dose radiotherapy and immunotherapy resistance in tumors. Across the whole study: With 1 Gy per fraction every two weeks, Cohort 2 accumulated 13 Gy across 26 weeks. Cyclophosphamide went in intravenously at 200 mg/m2 every two weeks, one day before radiation and immunotherapy.

V was pared by 0 bases and J by 6 bases, with 13 bases between. CDR1 DFQATT and CDR2 SNEGSKA come from the germline V gene (reference sequence). The length of the CDR3 is 14 residues. There are many counts of this clonotype. This sample's time point: before trial treatment. All eligible patients presented with advanced solid tumors that contained no tumor-infiltrating lymphocytes. TRAV and TRBV primers primed cDNA for both TCRalpha and TCRbeta. PCR amplification of the TCRs was performed with Phusion for 20 to 25 PCR cycles, and it relied on a constant-region primer together with a V-primer adapter. The mRNA which had been isolated was amplified by in vitro transcription. TCRdb processed the reads anew with MiXCR; each CDR3 protein has one entry. The sample yields nearly 95,000 distinct CDR3 sequences, 9.4% seen once.

The receptor was isolated from a male donor with prostate cancer. The chain joins TRBV20-1 to TRBJ2-3; D may be TRBD1 (6 bases). Material: PBMCs, obtained before treatment. CDR3 in DNA: TGCAGTGCTAGAGATCCGCAGGGGCTGGATACGCAGTATTTT. Translated, it gives CSARDPQGLDTQYF.